One and the same sample provided the 2 T cell receptor beta chains below, sequenced in a study of T cell repertoires in ileal Crohn's disease. TCRdb's copy holds only in-frame clones and misses some; the assay was immunoSEQ multiplex PCR. The repertoire has approximately 11,000 clones, around 86% of them found once; the top ten carry 9% to 9.5%. As to time point: inflamed ileum from the surgical specimen. Source material: ileal tissue. The receptors come from an adult with Crohn's disease.

This chain connects TRBV30 to TRBJ1-1; D uncertain. This CDR3 is 10 amino acids long. Trimming shortened V by 3 bases and J by 6 bases, and 5 bases separated the two germline ends. From germline, CDR1 is GTSNPN and CDR2 SVGIG (reference sequence). CDR3 sequence reads: CAWRRAEAFF. CDR3 bases: TGTGCCTGGAGAAGGGCTGAAGCTTTCTTT.

The chain joins TRBV7-9 to TRBJ1-2; TRBD1 matches at 8 bases. The CDR3 is made up of 16 amino acids. Trimming cost V 5 bases and J 7 bases; bases outside gene matches: 15. CDR1 is SEHNR and CDR2 is FQNEAQ in the germline V gene (reference sequence). DNA for the CDR3: TGTGCCAGCAGCCAAACGTTCGCCAGGGGGCCGTCTGGCTACACCTTC. Translating it yields CASSQTFARGPSGYTF.